The present T cell receptor (beta chain) was sequenced within a study of shared clonotypes between healthy human individuals. Study observations and caveats: Rarefaction analysis demonstrated incomplete sorted-subset sequencing notwithstanding large depth.

The repertoire was sequenced with immunoSEQ multiplex PCR; TCRdb's copy has only in-frame clones and lacks some. The table has 2.5 million or so clones, approximately 92% seen once; the top ten hold 0.13% to 0.15%. Trimming removed 7 bases from V and 1 base from J; junction bases left unmatched: 6. Germline values: CDR1 SNHLY, CDR2 FYNNEI. The CDR3 has 14 residues. Notes on this clone: The target antigen is unknown.

The sequenced material came from naive CD4+ T cells sorted from blood. Stated subset: CD45RA+ positively selected. The clonotype was recovered from a man in his late teens or twenties in good health. The chain is built from TRBV2 and TRBJ2-7; TRBD1 matches 8 bases. The CDR3 DNA reads as TGTGCCAGCACCGAGGACAGGGAGTCCTACGAGCAGTACTTC. It is translated as CASTEDRESYEQYF.